This record covers a single T cell receptor beta chain. What it binds is unknown. From the 5' RACE reads, TCRdb called clonotypes with MiXCR, one entry per CDR3 protein. The table has 1.5 million to 2 million distinct CDR3 sequences, around 33% seen once. The sample is drawn from a study of identical twins. The CDR3 contains 16 residues. Germline CDR1 reads SGDLS; CDR2 reads YYNGEE. Study findings and constraints: Where out-of-frame alpha sequences were twin-shared, they showed excess low generation probability. Twins' surplus sharing was weaker for beta out-of-frame sequences.

This chain uses TRBV9 with TRBJ2-1, with no clear D. Gene TRBJ2-7 matches the end of the DNA better, so the J call may be wrong. This sequence originates from a newborn girl in good health. Source material: cord blood. The CDR3 sequence: CASSPARRYSYNEQYF. The CDR3 region has the DNA TGTGCCAGCAGCCCCGCCCGACGGTACTCCTACAATGAGCAGTACTTC.